This T cell receptor (beta chain) emerged from a study of graft-versus-host responses after intestinal transplantation. The wider study: As for transplant type, recipients had multivisceral, liver-intestinal, or isolated intestinal grafts. All recipients got anti-thymocyte globulin induction, then tacrolimus and steroids for roughly 3 years.

Profiled with immunoSEQ multiplex PCR; TCRdb holds only in-frame clones, not every one. The table lists about 21,000 clones, 75% to 90% of them singletons. Between the trimmed V and J ends, which lost 2 bases and 0 bases, there was a span of 10 bases. Per the germline V gene, CDR1 is GTSNPN and CDR2 is SVGIG (reference sequence). There are 14 residues in the CDR3. This TCR was recovered from a human patient who received an intestinal transplant, so some T cells may come from the graft donor. J is TRBJ1-1 and V is TRBV30, with D possibly matching TRBD1 (5 bases). Sequencing was performed on PBMCs, taken roughly 65 days after intestinal transplantation. The CDR3 sequence: CAWSPRGLNTEAFF. The CDR3 nucleotides are TGTGCCTGGAGTCCCCGGGGGTTGAACACTGAAGCTTTCTTT. The entire variable domain, with the rest obtained from reference TRBV30 and TRBJ1-1, is as follows: SQTIHQWPATLVQPVGSPLSLECTVEGTSNPNLYWYRQAAGRGLQLLFYSVGIGQISSEVPQNLSASRPQDRQFILSSKKLLLSDSGFYLCAWSPRGLNTEAFFGQGTRLTVV.